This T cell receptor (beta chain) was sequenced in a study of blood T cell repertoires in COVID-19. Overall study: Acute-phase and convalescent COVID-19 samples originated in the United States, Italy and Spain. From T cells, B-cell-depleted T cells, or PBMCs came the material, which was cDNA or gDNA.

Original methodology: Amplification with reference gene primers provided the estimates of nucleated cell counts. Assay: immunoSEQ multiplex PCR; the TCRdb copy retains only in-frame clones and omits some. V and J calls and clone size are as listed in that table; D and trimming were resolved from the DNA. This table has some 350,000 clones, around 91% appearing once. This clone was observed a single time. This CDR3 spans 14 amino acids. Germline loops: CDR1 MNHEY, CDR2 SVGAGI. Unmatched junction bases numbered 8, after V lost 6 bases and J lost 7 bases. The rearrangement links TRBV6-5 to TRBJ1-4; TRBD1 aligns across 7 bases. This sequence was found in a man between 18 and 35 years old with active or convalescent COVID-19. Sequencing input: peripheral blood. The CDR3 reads CASRPLAGGEKLFF. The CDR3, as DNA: TGTGCCAGCAGACCCCTGGCAGGGGGTGAAAAACTGTTTTTT.